This TCR beta chain was obtained from a study of T-cell memory formation after mild COVID-19. Study-wide background: Largely donor-specific TCR clusters were found. Study findings and constraints: From day 15 to 85, contracting clones were balanced between CD4 and CD8, whereas later expanders leaned toward CD4+.

This clonotype was recorded many times. Its matching antigen is unknown. The CDR3 consists of 16 residues. Germline V gene data show CDR1 as SEHNR and CDR2 as FQNEAQ (reference sequence). Trimming at V came to 2 bases and at J to 4 bases, leaving 7 bases not matched to a gene. Using its own MiXCR run on the 5' RACE reads, TCRdb lists one record per CDR3 protein. Among 290,000 or so distinct CDR3 sequences listed, roughly a fifth were seen once. V usage is TRBV7-9 and J usage is TRBJ2-5, with TRBD2 identical over 10 bases. Sequencing input: PBMCs or a T cell subset sorted from them (not recorded which). The TCR originated in a man between 18 and 35 years old who had mild COVID-19 (a few samples of this study predate the infection). Cell type and time point are not known. CDR3 residues: CASSLRASGGRETQYF. CDR3 bases: TGTGCCAGCAGCTTACGTGCTAGCGGGGGCCGAGAGACCCAGTACTTC.